Presented here are 16 T cell receptor beta chains from one specimen sequenced in a study of blood T cells in healthy people across ages. A sample-barcoded 5' primer and a J-beta primer mix were used in a second PCR of roughly 6 to 11 cycles. One entry per CDR3 protein, called by TCRdb with MiXCR from the 5' RACE reads. The repertoire holds more than 900,000 distinct CDR3 sequences, with about 27% as singletons. These data also featured in a second study, about T cells of mothers and their children.

Sequencing used blood. The receptors shown here come from a woman aged 35 to 49 in good health.

CDR3 loop: CASSLAGQAPGNTIYF. The CDR3 DNA is TGCGCCAGCAGCTTGGCGGGACAGGCCCCTGGAAACACCATATATTTT. The V gene is TRBV5-1, the J gene TRBJ1-3; 8 nucleotides align to TRBD1. The V and J ends lost 0 bases and 2 bases, in that order; junction bases with no gene match: 4. The CDR3 runs to 16 residues. Germline assignment: CDR1 SGHRS and CDR2 YFSETQ.

The chain employs TRBV7-9 and TRBJ2-5; TRBD1 might be the D (5 bases). Trimming pared 5 bases from V and 1 base from J, leaving 14 bases between. The CDR3 is made up of 15 amino acids. The germline V gene has CDR1 SEHNR and CDR2 FQNEAQ (reference sequence). The CDR3 is CASSVPQGSQETQYF. CDR3 coding DNA: TGTGCCAGCAGCGTACCGCAGGGATCCCAAGAGACCCAGTACTTC.

The gene calls are TRBV7-2 and TRBJ1-5; 7 nucleotides agree with TRBD1. From germline, CDR1 is SGHTA and CDR2 FQGNSA. J gave up 2 bases and V 1 base, and 5 bases lay outside the gene matches. CDR3 length: 16 amino acids. CDR3 sequence: CASSLEPGGGNQPQHF. The CDR3 DNA follows: TGTGCCAGCAGCTTAGAGCCAGGGGGAGGCAATCAGCCCCAGCATTTT.

This clonotype was seen many times. V and J are TRBV20-1 and TRBJ2-1; no definite D call. Germline V CDR1 and CDR2: DFQATT, SNEGSKA (reference sequence). There are 11 residues in the CDR3. V dropped 3 bases and J dropped 6 bases, with 6 bases sitting between them. CDR3 residues: CSASVANEQFF. The CDR3 DNA is TGCAGTGCTAGTGTGGCCAATGAGCAGTTCTTC.

This clonotype was seen only a few times. The J gene is TRBJ2-2, the V gene TRBV28, with D maybe TRBD1 (5 bases). This CDR3 region has 14 residues. Trimming stripped 10 bases from V and 4 bases from J, with 16 bases between. CDR1 is MDHEN and CDR2 is SYDVKM in the germline V gene. Here the CDR3 DNA reads TGTGCCACGTTGGCAGGGTGGGGCACCGGGGAGCTGTTTTTT. It yields the protein CATLAGWGTGELFF.

This clonotype was seen repeatedly, ten times or more. The rearrangement uses TRBV28 and TRBJ2-3; tentative D call: TRBD1 (6 bases). Germline-derived CDR1 and CDR2 are MDHEN and SYDVKM. The length of the CDR3 is 16 residues. Trimming cost V 6 bases and J 2 bases, with 18 bases left between them. CDR3 residues: CASSDGGQGITDTQYF. The CDR3 coding sequence is TGTGCCAGCAGCGACGGAGGTCAGGGGATCACAGATACGCAGTATTTT. Looking up the rest from reference TRBV28 and TRBJ2-3 gives the full variable domain: DVKVTQSSRYLVKRTGEKVFLECVQDMDHENMFWYRQDPGLGLRLIYFSYDVKMKEKGDIPEGYSVSREKKERFSLILESASTNQTSMYLCASSDGGQGITDTQYFGPGTRLTVL.

This clonotype came up a few times. J is TRBJ2-1 and V is TRBV3-1, with D perhaps TRBD2 (5 bases). Germline CDR1 LGHDT, CDR2 YNNKEL (reference sequence). The CDR3 contains 15 residues. The V end was cut by 4 bases, the J end by 3 bases, with 13 bases between. The CDR3 DNA is TGTGCCAGCAGCCCCCGGGGAGAGCTCTACAATGAGCAGTTCTTC. Its translation is CASSPRGELYNEQFF.

There are many counts of this clonotype. This chain links TRBV30 with TRBJ1-1; D call uncertain. This CDR3 is built from 13 residues. Trimming took 0 bases from V and 1 from J, leaving 6 bases between them. Per the germline V gene, CDR1 is GTSNPN and CDR2 is SVGIG (reference sequence). DNA of the CDR3: TGTGCCTGGAGTGTAGGAGGGAACACTGAAGCTTTCTTT. This encodes CAWSVGGNTEAFF.

This clonotype was seen a few times. This chain joins TRBV20-1 and TRBJ1-4, with TRBD1 matching 8 bases. V was pared by 4 bases and J by 5 bases, with 3 bases of the junction left unmatched. CDR3 length: 13 amino acids. Germline V gives CDR1 DFQATT, CDR2 SNEGSKA (reference sequence). The CDR3 DNA reads TGCAGTGCTAACCGACAGGGGAATGAAAAACTGTTTTTT. It yields the protein CSANRQGNEKLFF.

The chain carries TRBV18 and TRBJ2-2, with D possibly matching TRBD2 (6 bases). The CDR3 sequence is 17 residues long. The germline V gene has CDR1 KGHSH and CDR2 LQKENI. V was clipped by 1 base and J by 0 bases, with 12 bases between them. The CDR3 region has the DNA TGTGCCAGCTCACCACGAGGCACTAGCTCGAACACCGGGGAGCTGTTTTTT. It codes for CASSPRGTSSNTGELFF.

V and J are TRBV28 and TRBJ2-5; D gene unclear. Looked up from germline, CDR1 is MDHEN and CDR2 is SYDVKM. This CDR3 is 15 amino acids long. The V and J ends lost 0 bases and 5 bases respectively, with 13 bases between them. CDR3 loop: CASSLWGRTSETQYF. CDR3 in DNA: TGTGCCAGCAGTTTATGGGGCAGGACCTCGGAGACCCAGTACTTC.

There are many counts of this clonotype. A much more abundant neighbour one base away suggests this may be a read error. The genes are TRBV5-6 and TRBJ1-6; D is unresolved. V lost 2 bases to trimming and J lost 6 bases, with 0 bases between them. Per germline, CDR1 SGHDT and CDR2 YYEEEE. The length of the CDR3 is 11 residues. CDR3 in amino acids: CASSFNSPLHF. CDR3 nucleotide sequence: TGTGCCAGCAGCTTTAATTCACCCCTCCACTTT.

The gene calls are TRBV12-3 or TRBV12-4 and TRBJ1-3; D is possibly TRBD1 (6 bases). The CDR3 length is 14 residues. Trimming cost V 4 bases and J 0 bases, with 7 bases left between them. The CDR3 region is CASSWDISGNTIYF. The CDR3 region has the DNA TGTGCCAGCAGTTGGGACATCTCTGGAAACACCATATATTTT.

Only a few counts were recorded for this clonotype. V gene TRBV5-6 combines with J gene TRBJ1-2; TRBD1 might be the D (6 bases). Germline lookup yields CDR1 SGHDT and CDR2 YYEEEE. This CDR3 contains 15 residues. V shed 7 bases and J shed 5 bases, with 21 bases lying between them. CDR3 bases: TGTGCCAGCGGCGTTTCCTACCGGACAGAATATGGCTACACCTTC. Translating it yields CASGVSYRTEYGYTF.

This clonotype appeared many times. V usage is TRBV5-6 and J usage is TRBJ2-1; tentative D call: TRBD2 (5 bases). The length of the CDR3 is 13 residues. Germline CDR1 reads SGHDT; CDR2 reads YYEEEE. The V end lost 1 base, the J end lost 9 bases, and 11 bases lay between the germline ends. The CDR3 sequence: CASSLRPEGEQFF. In DNA, the CDR3 is TGTGCCAGCAGCTTGAGACCAGAGGGTGAGCAGTTCTTC.

This chain links TRBV2 with TRBJ1-2; the match to TRBD1 covers 7 bases. Per germline, CDR1 SNHLY and CDR2 FYNNEI. J was trimmed by 2 bases and V by 2 bases; bases with no gene match: 5. The CDR3 has 15 residues. This CDR3 is CASSERGQENYGYTF. The CDR3 DNA reads as TGTGCCAGCAGTGAAAGAGGACAGGAGAACTATGGCTACACCTTC.